Reported below is one TCR beta chain. Its specificity is not known. The entry originates in a study of PD-L1 blockade in urothelial cancer. Study summary: The study recovered a median of 141,255 T cells per blood sample.

Study results and limitations: Below-median TCR clonality that was measured in pretreatment blood predicted better survival.

CDR3 size: 18 residues. Per the germline V gene, CDR1 is SQVTM and CDR2 is ANQGSEA. The J segment lost 2 bases and the V segment lost 6 bases, leaving 17 bases of the junction unmatched. Using immunoSEQ multiplex PCR, the repertoire was profiled, and TCRdb retains in-frame clones only, with some absent. Of 70,000 to 75,000 clones listed, about 88% are singletons. The receptor was isolated from a man aged 60 to 75 with urothelial cancer. Sequenced here: PBMCs, sampled around atezolizumab (anti-PD-L1) treatment. The rearrangement joins TRBV29-1 to TRBJ2-3; 10 bases align to TRBD2. Here the CDR3 DNA reads TGCAGCGTCTCGCTAGCGGGAGACACCATATTTAACACAGATACGCAGTATTTT. Its translation is CSVSLAGDTIFNTDTQYF.